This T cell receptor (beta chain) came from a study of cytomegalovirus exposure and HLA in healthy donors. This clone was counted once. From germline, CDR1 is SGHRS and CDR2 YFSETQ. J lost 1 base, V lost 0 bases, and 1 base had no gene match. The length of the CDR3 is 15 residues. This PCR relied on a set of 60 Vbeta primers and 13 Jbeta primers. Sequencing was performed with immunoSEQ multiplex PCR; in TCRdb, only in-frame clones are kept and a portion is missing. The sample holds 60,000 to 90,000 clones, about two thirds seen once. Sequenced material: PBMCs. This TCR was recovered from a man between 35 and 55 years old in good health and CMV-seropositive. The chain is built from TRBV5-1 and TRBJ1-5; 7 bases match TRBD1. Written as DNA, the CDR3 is TGCGCCAGCAGCTTGGCAGGGGGAAGCAATCAGCCCCAGCATTTT. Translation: CASSLAGGSNQPQHF.